Given below is one TCR beta chain in context. Antigen unknown. The entry originates in a study of shared clonotypes between healthy human individuals. Study information: In total, the donors were a couple of women and a few men aged 18 to 49. The study's findings and limits: Owing to a small donor count, the genetic and exposure-history diversity represented was limited.

Per germline, CDR1 SGHNT and CDR2 YENEEA. The CDR3 length is 13 residues. V was pared by 3 bases and J by 11 bases, with 14 bases between. The authors distributed each subset's genomic DNA evenly over several immunoSEQ plates. Around 300 ng DNA, tens of thousands of T cell genomes, went into unsorted PBMC replicate PCRs. The data were produced by immunoSEQ multiplex PCR, yet TCRdb's version contains in-frame clones alone and is incomplete. The data show 400,000 to 600,000 clones, with more than 75% seen just once and less than 15% held by the top ten. The receptor was derived from a woman aged 35 to 49 in good health. Some clones in this sample may be carry-over from other donors' samples. Sequenced sample: PBMCs. This chain uses TRBV11-3 with TRBJ2-4, with D possibly TRBD2 on 5 matching bases. The CDR3 region is CASSLAHGLFQYF. CDR3 in DNA: TGTGCCAGCAGCTTGGCTCACGGACTTTTTCAGTACTTC.